A single sample is the source of the 8 T cell receptor beta chains below, sequenced in a study of shared clonotypes between healthy human individuals. Profiled with immunoSEQ multiplex PCR; TCRdb holds only in-frame clones, not every one. Of about 600,000 clones listed, around 97% are singletons. Sequenced: naive CD4+ T cells sorted from blood. The subset was: CD45RA+ positively selected. The receptors were sampled from a woman aged 25 to 39 in good health.

This clone was detected only once. The chain combines TRBV9 with TRBJ2-7; tentatively, D is TRBD2 (6 bases). V lost 2 bases, J lost 6 bases, and 15 bases lay in between. CDR1 is SGDLS and CDR2 is YYNGEE in the germline V gene. The CDR3 consists of 14 residues. Here the CDR3 DNA reads TGTGCCAGCAGCGTCGGGAGTTCGCCGGGCGAGCAGTACTTC. Its protein is CASSVGSSPGEQYF. The full variable domain, completed using reference TRBV9 and TRBJ2-7, is DSGVTQTPKHLITATGQRVTLRCSPRSGDLSVYWYQQSLDQGLQFLIQYYNGEERAKGNILERFSAQQFPDLHSELNLSSLELGDSALYFCASSVGSSPGEQYFGPGTRLTVT.

This chain joins TRBV9 and TRBJ2-2; the match to TRBD2 covers 8 bases. The length of the CDR3 is 16 residues. The germline gives CDR1 SGDLS, CDR2 YYNGEE. Unmatched junction bases numbered 5, after V lost 4 bases and J lost 0 bases. The CDR3 nucleotides are TGTGCCAGCAGCTTTACTAGCGGACCGAACACCGGGGAGCTGTTTTTT. Translation: CASSFTSGPNTGELFF.

This chain joins TRBV10-2 and TRBJ1-1; 7 bases map to TRBD1. The CDR3 loop spans 14 amino acids. V was pared by 7 bases and J by 5 bases, with 10 bases of the junction left unmatched. The germline gives CDR1 WSHSY, CDR2 SAAADI. DNA of the CDR3: TGCGCCAGCATTCCTAACAGGGGAGGGACTGAAGCTTTCTTT. Protein product: CASIPNRGGTEAFF.

The chain combines TRBV10-3 with TRBJ1-1, with TRBD1 matching 8 bases. The germline gives CDR1 ENHRY, CDR2 SYGVKD. This CDR3 is 14 amino acids long. The V gene end was trimmed by 6 bases and the J gene end by 0 bases; junction bases not matched to a gene: 3. The CDR3 DNA sequence: TGTGCCATCAGGGACAGGGTACTGAACACTGAAGCTTTCTTT. Its translation is CAIRDRVLNTEAFF.

This chain joins TRBV29-1 and TRBJ2-7; TRBD1 matches at 7 bases. The CDR3 has 13 residues. The ends lost 7 bases at V and 2 bases at J; junction bases unmatched: 8. The germline gives CDR1 SQVTM, CDR2 ANQGSEA. CDR3 DNA: TGCAGCGGGTCGACAGGGCCACCCTACGAGCAGTACTTC. As protein: CSGSTGPPYEQYF.

This chain connects TRBV7-2 to TRBJ1-2; a possible D gene is TRBD1 (6 bases). With 3 bases removed from V and 3 bases from J, the gap between germline ends came to 11 bases. The germline gives CDR1 SGHTA, CDR2 FQGNSA. This CDR3 is 14 amino acids long. The CDR3 region is CASSFWTEDYGYTF. CDR3 DNA: TGTGCCAGCAGCTTTTGGACAGAGGACTATGGCTACACCTTC.

For the CDR3, the DNA is TGTGCCAGCAGCTTTCAAACAGGTCCCCTCTATGGCTACACCTTC. Translated, it gives CASSFQTGPLYGYTF. The chain links TRBV5-6 to TRBJ1-2, with D possibly matching TRBD1 (5 bases). Germline-derived CDR1 and CDR2 are SGHDT and YYEEEE. This CDR3 is 15 amino acids long. V lost 2 bases and J 4 bases, leaving 15 bases between the germline ends.

This clone was found once. The gene calls are TRBV25-1 and TRBJ2-5; 12 nucleotides match TRBD1. CDR3 length: 17 residues. Trimming cost V 4 bases and J 5 bases; bases outside gene matches: 11. CDR1 and CDR2 (germline): MGHDK, SYGVNS. In DNA form, the CDR3 reads TGTGCCAGCAGTGGGGGCCGGGACAGGGGGCTGGGGGAGACCCAGTACTTC. Its protein product is CASSGGRDRGLGETQYF.